The TCR beta chain under discussion was sequenced for a study of identical twins. Notes on the study in general: For cord blood, abundant beta clonotypes had fewer insertions, unlike memory repertoires, which showed none.

The CDR3 is made up of 14 amino acids. CDR1 and CDR2 (germline): SNHLY, FYNNEI. V was clipped by 6 bases and J by 5 bases; unmatched bases: 6. TCRdb reanalysed the 5' RACE reads using MiXCR and keeps one entry per CDR3 protein. The table lists 250,000 to 350,000 distinct CDR3 sequences, about 8.1% of them singletons. With regard to this clonotype: The antigen remains undetermined.

These data also featured in a second study, about yellow fever vaccine responses in identical twins.

The TCR sequence derives from a woman aged 18-29 years in good health. The chain joins TRBV2 to TRBJ1-1; TRBD1 aligns across 10 bases. Sequencing was performed on memory (CD45RO+) T cells sorted from blood. CDR3 sequence reads: CASRAGTGETEAFF. CDR3 nucleotides: TGTGCCAGCAGAGCCGGGACAGGGGAAACTGAAGCTTTCTTT.